The 2 T cell receptor beta chains below all came from one sample that was sequenced in a study of T cells after yellow fever vaccination. MiXCR was run by TCRdb on the 5' RACE reads, yielding one entry per CDR3 protein. The table includes 350,000 to 450,000 distinct CDR3 sequences, 6.2% detected once. This specimen was PBMCs, taken 5 days after the yellow fever booster vaccination. All receptors come from a man aged 25 to 40 who received the YFV17D yellow fever vaccine.

This clonotype has at least ten counts. The CDR3 loop reads CASSFSSGRVVETQYF. The CDR3 nucleotides are TGTGCCAGCAGTTTCTCTAGCGGGAGGGTTGTCGAGACCCAGTACTTC. The chain recombines TRBV12-3 or TRBV12-4 with TRBJ2-5; 12 bases map to TRBD2. Germline trimming cut 3 bases from V and 5 bases from J; bases unmatched to any gene: 7. The CDR3 is 16 residues long.

This clonotype has just a few counts. The chain joins TRBV14 to TRBJ2-5; TRBD1 might be the D (6 bases). Looked up from germline, CDR1 is SGHDN and CDR2 is FVKESK. V shed 2 bases and J shed 1 base, with 11 bases lying between them. This CDR3 contains 15 residues. The chain's CDR3 is CASSQRQALQETQYF. The DNA for the CDR3 is TGTGCCAGCAGCCAAAGACAGGCCCTCCAAGAGACCCAGTACTTC. Variable domain in full (rest from reference TRBV14 and TRBJ2-5): EAGVTQFPSHSVIEKGQTVTLRCDPISGHDNLYWYRRVMGKEIKFLLHFVKESKQDESGMPNNRFLAERTGGTYSTLKVQPAELEDSGVYFCASSQRQALQETQYFGPGTRLLVL.